Below, 31 T cell receptor beta chains from the same sample are listed, as sequenced in a study of early T cells in non-severe SARS-CoV-2 infection. TCRdb itself ran the 5' RACE reads through MiXCR, one entry per CDR3 protein. The data show 64,000 or so distinct CDR3 sequences, about 10% seen once. Sample: whole blood, taken at baseline. These receptors were collected from an adult who was a healthcare worker with PCR-confirmed SARS-CoV-2 infection or an uninfected control (not recorded which).

V is TRBV6-2 or TRBV6-3 and J is TRBJ1-1; a weak D match, TRBD1 (6 bases). The V end was cut by 6 bases, the J end by 1 base, with 9 bases between. The length of the CDR3 is 13 residues. Germline V lookup: CDR1 MNHEY, CDR2 SVGEGT. CDR3 DNA sequence: TGTGCCAGCAGCGCGACAGGGAACACTGAAGCTTTCTTT. Its protein product is CASSATGNTEAFF.

The CDR3 reads CASSAGDGAYNEQFF. In DNA form, the CDR3 reads TGTGCCAGCAGTGCCGGGGACGGGGCTTACAATGAGCAGTTCTTC. The rearrangement joins TRBV9 to TRBJ2-1, with D possibly being TRBD1 or TRBD2 (5 bases each). There are 15 residues in the CDR3. Germline lookup yields CDR1 SGDLS and CDR2 YYNGEE. The V gene lost 5 bases and the J gene lost 4 bases, with 16 bases spanning the gap.

This clonotype showed up many times. The chain employs TRBV2 and TRBJ1-1; D not resolved. Germline V gene data show CDR1 as SNHLY and CDR2 as FYNNEI. V gave up 1 base and J gave up 1 base, with 7 bases separating them. The CDR3 loop spans 14 amino acids. This CDR3 reads CASSEEGRNTEAFF. Here the CDR3 DNA reads TGTGCCAGCAGTGAAGAAGGCAGGAACACTGAAGCTTTCTTT.

This clonotype was found a few times. The rearrangement links TRBV20-1 to TRBJ2-3, with D hard to call. The germline V gene encodes CDR1 DFQATT and CDR2 SNEGSKA (reference sequence). Trimming removed 0 bases at V and 2 bases at J, with 12 bases between. The CDR3 length is 15 residues. In DNA, the CDR3 is TGCAGTGCTAGAGAGGAACAGATGATCACAGATACGCAGTATTTT. This encodes CSAREEQMITDTQYF.

This clonotype came up many times. The chain combines TRBV12-3 or TRBV12-4 with TRBJ1-1; maybe TRBD1 (6 bases). The length of the CDR3 is 14 residues. Trimming shortened V by 6 bases and J by 5 bases, and 16 bases separated the two germline ends. This CDR3 is CASRGTGKETEAFF. Written as DNA, the CDR3 is TGTGCCAGCAGAGGTACAGGGAAAGAGACTGAAGCTTTCTTT.

This clonotype was counted a few times. V gene TRBV7-9 combines with J gene TRBJ2-3, with 8 bases matching TRBD1. After removal of 5 bases from V and 8 bases from J, the junction contained 9 bases not matched to a gene. The CDR3 has 14 residues. Germline CDR1 is SEHNR and CDR2 is FQNEAQ (reference sequence). DNA of the CDR3: TGTGCCAGCAGCCCGGACAGGGTAGTAGGTACGCAGTATTTT. Its protein product is CASSPDRVVGTQYF. Complete variable domain (other parts from reference TRBV7-9 and TRBJ2-3): DTGVSQNPRHKITKRGQNVTFRCDPISEHNRLYWYRQTLGQGPEFLTYFQNEAQLEKSRLLSDRFSAERPKGSFSTLEIQRTEQGDSAMYLCASSPDRVVGTQYFGPGTRLTVL.

V usage is TRBV10-2 and J usage is TRBJ2-4, with D perhaps matching TRBD1 (6 bases). CDR3 length equals 18 residues. Germline V lookup: CDR1 WSHSY, CDR2 SAAADI. The ends were cut back, 1 base at V and 0 bases at J, with 16 bases in the middle. For the CDR3, the DNA is TGCGCCAGCAGTGAGTGGACAGCGCCCTTACTAGCCAAAAACATTCAGTACTTC. It yields the protein CASSEWTAPLLAKNIQYF.

This chain uses TRBV20-1 with TRBJ1-6; D remains unclear. Germline CDR1 reads DFQATT; CDR2 reads SNEGSKA (reference sequence). Trimming took 5 bases from V and 10 from J, leaving 21 bases between them. The CDR3 is made up of 15 amino acids. The CDR3 sequence is CSAALDPSGSSPLHF. The DNA of the CDR3 is TGCAGTGCTGCCCTGGACCCCTCGGGCAGCTCACCCCTCCACTTT.

In this sample, this clonotype turned up many times. The chain is built from TRBV7-8 and TRBJ2-3; D is possibly TRBD1 or TRBD2 (6 bases each). The CDR3 is made up of 17 amino acids. From germline, CDR1 is SGHVS and CDR2 FQNEAQ. Trimming cost V 1 base and J 1 base, with 15 bases left between them. CDR3 in amino acids: CASSLGRGTGGTDTQYF. For the CDR3, the DNA is TGTGCCAGCAGCTTAGGAAGGGGGACGGGGGGCACAGATACGCAGTATTTT.

This clonotype has a count of ten or more. The chain recombines TRBV7-2 with TRBJ2-5; TRBD2 might be the D (6 bases). CDR3 length: 16 amino acids. Germline V lookup: CDR1 SGHTA, CDR2 FQGNSA. The V and J ends lost 5 bases and 0 bases respectively, with 16 bases between them. CDR3 in amino acids: CASSGGTYRYQETQYF. The CDR3, as DNA: TGTGCCAGCAGCGGGGGGACGTACCGGTACCAAGAGACCCAGTACTTC.

This clonotype was seen a few times. J is TRBJ1-2 and V is TRBV2; D unclear. Trimming cost V 4 bases and J 8 bases, with 29 bases left between them. This CDR3 is 18 amino acids long. From germline, CDR1 is SNHLY and CDR2 FYNNEI. CDR3: CASSGPGWHPTTSSGYTF. The DNA for the CDR3 is TGTGCCAGCAGTGGGCCCGGATGGCACCCAACTACCTCGTCGGGCTACACCTTC.

The rearrangement links TRBV7-9 to TRBJ2-4; D gene ambiguous. With 1 base removed from V and 13 bases from J, the gap between germline ends came to 8 bases. Germline V gives CDR1 SEHNR, CDR2 FQNEAQ (reference sequence). The CDR3 is made up of 11 amino acids. This chain's CDR3 is CASSLGQSQYF. The CDR3 nucleotides are TGTGCCAGCAGCTTAGGACAATCGCAGTACTTC. Together with reference TRBV7-9 and TRBJ2-4, the CDR3 gives the full variable domain: DTGVSQNPRHKITKRGQNVTFRCDPISEHNRLYWYRQTLGQGPEFLTYFQNEAQLEKSRLLSDRFSAERPKGSFSTLEIQRTEQGDSAMYLCASSLGQSQYFGAGTRLSVL.

This clonotype was recorded at least ten times. This chain joins TRBV6-5 and TRBJ1-3; D uncertain. Germline CDR1 MNHEY, CDR2 SVGAGI. The V gene lost 6 bases and the J gene lost 4 bases, with 7 bases spanning the gap. The CDR3 runs 12 residues. CDR3 in DNA: TGTGCCAGCAGATCACAGGGAAACACCATATATTTT. Its translation is CASRSQGNTIYF.

This clonotype occurred many times. The genes are TRBV19 and TRBJ2-2; TRBD1 might be the D (8 bases). V shed 2 bases and J shed 1 base, with 11 bases lying between them. There are 16 residues in the CDR3. Germline V CDR1 and CDR2: LNHDA, SQIVND (reference sequence). CDR3: CASSISGTGNTGELFF. The CDR3 nucleotides are TGTGCCAGTAGTATAAGCGGGACAGGGAACACCGGGGAGCTGTTTTTT.

This clonotype was detected many times. The genes are TRBV29-1 and TRBJ2-7; no firm D call. V was shortened by 2 bases and J by 2 bases, with 7 bases between the two germline ends. The CDR3 runs to 12 residues. Germline-derived CDR1 and CDR2 are SQVTM and ANQGSEA. The CDR3 spells CSVENGPYEQYF. The CDR3 DNA follows: TGCAGCGTTGAAAACGGCCCCTACGAGCAGTACTTC.

This clonotype was seen repeatedly, ten times or more. This chain connects TRBV19 to TRBJ2-3, with D possibly matching TRBD2 (5 bases). V lost 0 bases and J 4 bases, leaving 11 bases between the germline ends. CDR1 is LNHDA, CDR2 SQIVND, per germline (reference sequence). The CDR3 has 15 residues. CDR3 DNA: TGTGCCAGTAGTATAGATCTCCCGGGATCAGATACGCAGTATTTT. This encodes CASSIDLPGSDTQYF.

The chain employs TRBV20-1 and TRBJ2-3; 8 bases line up with TRBD2. Germline CDR1 DFQATT, CDR2 SNEGSKA (reference sequence). The CDR3 sequence is 17 residues long. J lost 4 bases, V lost 4 bases, and 16 bases had no gene match. The CDR3 sequence: CSANPPQMAGGSDTQYF. The CDR3 DNA is TGCAGTGCTAACCCGCCGCAGATGGCGGGGGGATCAGATACGCAGTATTTT.

CDR3 residues: CSARDLATSTDTQYF. The CDR3 bases are TGCAGTGCTAGAGATTTAGCCACTTCCACAGATACGCAGTATTTT. The chain has TRBV20-1 and TRBJ2-3; unclear D gene. CDR1 and CDR2 (germline): DFQATT, SNEGSKA (reference sequence). This CDR3 is 15 amino acids long. Trimming took off 0 bases at V and 2 bases at J, with 12 bases between the two ends.

This clonotype occurred many times. The chain couples TRBV7-6 to TRBJ1-2, with 7 bases fitting TRBD1. This CDR3 contains 16 residues. The J segment lost 2 bases and the V segment lost 2 bases, leaving 8 bases of the junction unmatched. Germline assignment: CDR1 SGHVS and CDR2 FNYEAQ. CDR3 sequence (DNA): TGTGCCAGCAGCTTAAGGCTCGGGACAGCCAACTATGGCTACACCTTC. Its protein is CASSLRLGTANYGYTF.

On this clonotype: This may come from a read error, since a much larger clone is one base off. The chain couples TRBV18 to TRBJ2-3; D ambiguous. Germline CDR1 is KGHSH and CDR2 is LQKENI. The CDR3 extends over 13 amino acids. CDR3 sequence (DNA): TGTGTCAGCTCACCCGCACTAACAGATACGCAGTATTTT. Translation: CVSSPALTDTQYF.

The chain combines TRBV5-1 with TRBJ2-5; perhaps TRBD1 as D (6 bases). This CDR3 spans 16 amino acids. V was shortened by 1 base and J by 4 bases, with 17 bases between the two germline ends. Germline CDR1 is SGHRS and CDR2 is YFSETQ. The CDR3 here is CASSLMRQGYPETQYF. CDR3 nucleotides: TGCGCCAGCAGCTTGATGCGGCAGGGGTATCCAGAGACCCAGTACTTC.

This clonotype was seen a handful of times. The chain is built from TRBV4-3 and TRBJ1-2; D may be TRBD1 (5 bases). The CDR3 is made up of 14 amino acids. V was pared by 1 base and J by 5 bases, with 11 bases between. Germline V gives CDR1 LGHNA, CDR2 YSLEER. CDR3 residues: CASSQAGTPYGYTF. The CDR3 DNA follows: TGCGCCAGCAGCCAAGCCGGGACGCCATATGGCTACACCTTC.

V gene TRBV6-5 combines with J gene TRBJ2-7; no clear D. The length of the CDR3 is 16 residues. With 2 bases removed from V and 2 bases from J, the gap between germline ends came to 16 bases. CDR1 and CDR2 (germline): MNHEY, SVGAGI. The CDR3 DNA sequence: TGTGCCAGCAGTTACCTCCGGAACAGCCGCCCCTACGAGCAGTACTTC. Protein: CASSYLRNSRPYEQYF.

The gene calls are TRBV2 and TRBJ1-3; no clear D. This CDR3 is 13 amino acids long. The germline CDR1 and CDR2 sequences are SNHLY and FYNNEI. The V and J ends lost 8 bases and 0 bases respectively, with 8 bases between them. The CDR3 loop is CASSRDSGNTIYF. The CDR3 DNA sequence: TGTGCCAGCTCCCGGGACTCTGGAAACACCATATATTTT.

The chain links TRBV29-1 to TRBJ1-2, with D possibly matching TRBD1 (5 bases). V lost 7 bases to trimming and J lost 4 bases, with 13 bases between them. The CDR3 has 12 amino acids. Germline V gives CDR1 SQVTM, CDR2 ANQGSEA. The chain's CDR3 is CSAGRGSYGYTF. The CDR3 DNA reads TGCAGCGCAGGGAGGGGATCCTATGGCTACACCTTC.

This clonotype appeared a few times. The J gene is TRBJ2-1, the V gene TRBV10-2, with 9 nucleotides matching TRBD2. V shed 0 bases and J 12 bases; nucleotides not matched to a gene: 15. Germline V gene sequence: CDR1 WSHSY, CDR2 SAAADI. This CDR3 comprises 17 residues. CDR3 DNA: TGCGCCAGCAGTGAGTCGAAAATGAGCGGGGGGACCGACCCGCAGTTCTTC. Protein sequence: CASSESKMSGGTDPQFF.

The V gene is TRBV29-1, the J gene TRBJ1-2; 9 bases are shared with TRBD1. The length of the CDR3 is 13 residues. Germline CDR1 and CDR2: SQVTM and ANQGSEA. J was trimmed by 4 bases and V by 4 bases; bases with no gene match: 4. CDR3 sequence: CSVVQGQGYGYTF. Here the CDR3 DNA reads TGCAGCGTTGTACAGGGACAGGGCTATGGCTACACCTTC.

This clonotype was recorded at least ten times. The chain recombines TRBV24-1 with TRBJ2-1, with unresolved D. The CDR3 consists of 14 residues. CDR1 KGHDR and CDR2 SFDVKD come from the germline V gene. Trimming took off 10 bases at V and 9 bases at J, with 21 bases between the two ends. The CDR3 spells CATSIGGSRSEQFF. Here the CDR3 DNA reads TGTGCCACGTCCATCGGTGGCAGCCGCAGTGAGCAGTTCTTC.

This clonotype was picked up many times. The gene calls are TRBV27 and TRBJ2-7, with no clear D. The V gene's germline CDR1 is MNHEY and CDR2 SMNVEV (reference sequence). The CDR3 has 13 amino acids. Trimming shortened V by 2 bases and J by 3 bases, and 8 bases separated the two germline ends. The CDR3 bases are TGTGCCAGCAGTTTACGGAGAGACTACGAGCAGTACTTC. Translation: CASSLRRDYEQYF.

This clonotype was found a few times. This chain uses TRBV7-6 with TRBJ2-6, with TRBD1 matching 7 bases. V was pared by 5 bases and J by 0 bases, with 13 bases of the junction left unmatched. From germline, CDR1 is SGHVS and CDR2 FNYEAQ. The length of the CDR3 is 19 residues. CDR3 coding DNA: TGTGCCAGCAGCCACGGGACAGTCTGGGGGAGCTCTGGGGCCAACGTCCTGACTTTC. Translated, it gives CASSHGTVWGSSGANVLTF.

The genes are TRBV2 and TRBJ2-7; 9 positions match TRBD2. The CDR3 contains 13 residues. V gave up 9 bases and J gave up 2 bases; unmatched junction bases: 5. The germline V gene has CDR1 SNHLY and CDR2 FYNNEI. The CDR3 spells CASASGAPYEQYF. CDR3 coding DNA: TGTGCCAGTGCTAGCGGGGCGCCCTACGAGCAGTACTTC.